This T cell receptor beta chain was sequenced during a study of T cell responses to AZD1222 COVID-19 vaccine. As regards this clone: The antigen is not known.

Using immunoSEQ multiplex PCR, the repertoire was profiled, and TCRdb retains in-frame clones only, with some absent. There are roughly 150,000 clones in the sample; about 91% occur only once, and approximately 1.1% lies in the top ten. This CDR3 region has 14 residues. The ends were cut back, 3 bases at V and 7 bases at J, with 12 bases in the middle. Germline-derived CDR1 and CDR2 are SEHNR and FQNEAQ (reference sequence). Study observations and caveats: Seropositive AZD1222 recipients at baseline numbered only five or six. Spike-specific TCR depth and breadth grew after two AZD1222 doses. Donors were mostly white British, more females; clonal diversity possibly underestimated.

Second-dose schedules of about 4 or about 12 weeks were combined. This material consisted of peripheral blood, taken 28 days after the second AZD1222 dose. The TCR comes from an adult who received the AZD1222 COVID-19 vaccine. The chain employs TRBV7-9 and TRBJ1-4; weak D call: TRBD1 (5 bases). Written as DNA, the CDR3 is TGTGCCAGCAGCTTTCAGGGTGAGGGTGAAAAACTGTTTTTT. Amino acids: CASSFQGEGEKLFF. The variable domain in full, completed from reference TRBV7-9 and TRBJ1-4, reads DTGVSQNPRHKITKRGQNVTFRCDPISEHNRLYWYRQTLGQGPEFLTYFQNEAQLEKSRLLSDRFSAERPKGSFSTLEIQRTEQGDSAMYLCASSFQGEGEKLFFGSGTQLSVL.